This T cell receptor (beta chain) was recovered during a study of blood T cell repertoires in COVID-19. Methods used by the authors: Estimation of nucleated cell counts relied on the amplification of reference gene primers. Generated by immunoSEQ multiplex PCR, the TCRdb table keeps only in-frame clones and is missing some. V, J and clone size are taken as reported in that table, and D and trimming were inferred from the DNA itself. The repertoire holds more than 350,000 clones, with roughly 90% as singletons. The clonotype comes from a woman aged 30 to 39 with COVID-19, enrolled during active disease. Sequenced input: peripheral blood.

CDR3 sequence (DNA): TGTGCCAGCAGCCCCCAAGCAGGGGCTTTGAACACTGAAGCTTTCTTT. Its protein product is CASSPQAGALNTEAFF. This rearrangement joins TRBV5-5 to TRBJ1-1; D might be TRBD1 (6 bases). Germline assignment: CDR1 SGHKS and CDR2 YYEKEE (reference sequence). The V end lost 4 bases, the J end lost 0 bases, and 16 bases lay between the germline ends. The CDR3 is 16 residues long.